The rows below give T cell receptor beta chains drawn from one sample of a study of T cells in Graves' hyperthyroidism and ophthalmopathy. TCRdb recomputed calls from the multiplex PCR reads with MiXCR, one row per CDR3 protein. The repertoire has 400,000 or so distinct CDR3 sequences, around 15% of them found once; the top ten carry roughly 21%. Sequencing was carried out using blood. These receptors originate from a woman in her 30s with Graves' ophthalmopathy. CDR3s include the opening cysteine and the closing phenylalanine or tryptophan. Fields, in order: J gene, D gene, clone size, V gene, CDR3 DNA, CDR3 protein. D genes are given only for firm matches. Part of the rows lack a size; the others show once, few, many or a class for expanded clones.

J: TRBJ1-1; D: NA; size: many; V: TRBV19; DNA: TGTGCCAGCACCTTCGAGGGTATGAACACTGAAGCTTTCTTT; CDR3: CASTFEGMNTEAFF
J: TRBJ2-5; D: NA; size: many; V: TRBV12-3/TRBV12-4; DNA: TGTGCCAGCAGAACCGTGGCAGGGAAGGAGACCCAGTACTTC; CDR3: CASRTVAGKETQYF
J: TRBJ1-6; D: NA; size: few; V: TRBV20-1; DNA: TGCAGTGCGCCGCATGCTGGGCAGGGGACTAATTCACCCCTCCACTTT; CDR3: CSAPHAGQGTNSPLHF
J: TRBJ2-3; D: NA; size: many; V: TRBV7-9; DNA: TGTGCCAGCAGCTTAACTCTCCCCGCGGATACGCAGTATTTT; CDR3: CASSLTLPADTQYF
J: TRBJ1-2; D: TRBD1; size: many; V: TRBV6-1; DNA: TGTGCCAGCAGGAGGGACAGAACTAACTATGGCTACACCTTC; CDR3: CASRRDRTNYGYTF
J: TRBJ1-1; D: NA; size: NA; V: TRBV7-3; DNA: TGTGCCAGCAGCTTAACAGGGCCCTTACTAATGAACACTGAAGCTTTCTTT; CDR3: CASSLTGPLLMNTEAFF
J: TRBJ1-5; D: NA; size: few; V: TRBV19; DNA: TGTGCCAGTTCCGCGTTGGGGGTGCAGCCCCAGCATTTT; CDR3: CASSALGVQPQHF
J: TRBJ2-5; D: NA; size: many; V: TRBV7-9; DNA: TGTGCCAGCAGCTCCGCCCAGGGCAGACTACAAGAGACCCAGTACTTC; CDR3: CASSSAQGRLQETQYF
J: TRBJ2-2; D: NA; size: NA; V: TRBV24-1; DNA: TGTGCCACCAGTGGTAGTCCCCCCGGGGAGCTGCTTTTT; CDR3: CATSGSPPGELLF
J: TRBJ1-2; D: NA; size: few; V: TRBV29-1; DNA: TGCAGCGTTGAATCCAGCTATGGCTACACCTTC; CDR3: CSVESSYGYTF
J: TRBJ1-5; D: NA; size: many; V: TRBV6-1; DNA: TGTGCCAGCAGCGGCGGTTGGGGGTCCAATCAGCCCCAGCATTTT; CDR3: CASSGGWGSNQPQHF
J: TRBJ2-2; D: TRBD1; size: few; V: TRBV7-3; DNA: TGTGCCAGCAGCTTAAACGCAAGGACAGGGGGTACCGGGGAGCTGTTTTTT; CDR3: CASSLNARTGGTGELFF
J: TRBJ2-7; D: NA; size: NA; V: TRBV5-1; DNA: TGCGCCAGCAGGCCCCCCACAGTGGGGGGCCAAGACGAGCAGTACTTC; CDR3: CASRPPTVGGQDEQYF
J: TRBJ1-2; D: TRBD1; size: many; V: TRBV28; DNA: TGTGCCAGTAAACAGGGGGCCGTCTATGGCTACACCTTC; CDR3: CASKQGAVYGYTF